Listed below are T cell receptor beta chains from one sample, sequenced in a study of T cell repertoires in cytomegalovirus infection. TCRdb recomputed calls from the reads with MiXCR, one row per CDR3 protein. The data hold about 260,000 distinct CDR3 sequences, with roughly 15% observed a single time. The sequencing sample was made of PBMCs. Every receptor here comes from a human donor in good health (CMV status not recorded). Some clones in this sample may be carry-over from other donors' samples. CDR3s include the opening cysteine and the closing phenylalanine or tryptophan. Each record gives: J gene, V gene, clone size, D gene, CDR3 DNA, CDR3 protein. The D gene is left open where the match is weak. A clone size is listed for some rows: how often the clone was seen (once, few, many), or a class if it is expanded.

>TRBJ2-3|TRBV6-2/TRBV6-3|.|TRBD2
TGTGCCAGCAGTTATGCTGCGGGGGGTTTGCAAGATACGCAGTATTTT
CASSYAAGGLQDTQYF
>TRBJ2-1|TRBV29-1|few|.
TGCAGCGTTGAAGATCTTGGCGCGAACAATGAGCAGTTCTTC
CSVEDLGANNEQFF
>TRBJ2-5|TRBV7-2|many|.
TGTGCCAGCAGCACGGGGGAGACCCAGTACTTC
CASSTGETQYF
>TRBJ1-2|TRBV12-3/TRBV12-4|many|.
TGTGCCAGCAGTTTCCCGGGCCTTCGCAACTATGGCTACACCTTC
CASSFPGLRNYGYTF
>TRBJ2-7|TRBV20-1|.|.
TGCAGCCCAAGAAACAGGGATAACTACGAGCAGTACTTC
CSPRNRDNYEQYF
>TRBJ2-3|TRBV7-2|many|.
TGTGCCAGCAGCTTAAGGGGCTGGGGTCGGGCAGATACGCAGTATTTT
CASSLRGWGRADTQYF
>TRBJ2-4|TRBV6-2/TRBV6-3|.|.
TGTGCCAGCAGTTACCCTGGACAGCTAGCCAAAAACATTCAGTACTTC
CASSYPGQLAKNIQYF
>TRBJ2-7|TRBV6-2/TRBV6-3|few|TRBD1
TGTGCCAGCAGTGACCCGCTTCTGCCCGGGACAGGGCGCTACGAGCAGTACTTC
CASSDPLLPGTGRYEQYF
>TRBJ2-7|TRBV18|.|.
TGTGCCAGCTCCCCGCGGCCCCCGGAGCAGTACTTC
CASSPRPPEQYF
>TRBJ2-5|TRBV9|few|TRBD2
TGTGCCAGCAGTGCGGGAGACCTGGGCGGGGAGACCCAGTACTTC
CASSAGDLGGETQYF
>TRBJ2-7|TRBV7-3|.|TRBD2
TGTGCCAGCAGCCCAATTAGGGCGGGACTAGCGGAGCAGTACTTC
CASSPIRAGLAEQYF
>TRBJ2-3|TRBV2|few|.
TGTGCCAGCAGTGAAGGTTATACGCAGTATTTT
CASSEGYTQYF
>TRBJ2-3|TRBV6-2/TRBV6-3|few|.
TGTGCCAGCAGTACGTTCCGGGACTCGGTCACAGATACGCAGTATTTT
CASSTFRDSVTDTQYF
>TRBJ2-1|TRBV28|many|TRBD2
TGTGCCAGCAGTGACTGGGGTAGCGGGAGTCGCTACAATGAGCAGTTCTTC
CASSDWGSGSRYNEQFF
>TRBJ2-1|TRBV14|many|TRBD2
TGTGCCAGCAGCCCCCCGGGGGTACTAGCGGGAGGGCCGGTTGAGCAGTTCTTC
CASSPPGVLAGGPVEQFF
>TRBJ1-5|TRBV28|.|.
TGTGCCGGCTCACTGGGGGGAAGGGGCCAGCCCCAGCATTTT
CAGSLGGRGQPQHF
>TRBJ1-1|TRBV20-1|.|TRBD1
TGCAGTGCTAGACGAACAGGGGGCAACACTGAAGCTTTCTTT
CSARRTGGNTEAFF
>TRBJ2-5|TRBV28|.|.
TGTGCCAGCTTACCTTTACAGGGAAGTAGGGAGACCCAGTACTTC
CASLPLQGSRETQYF
>TRBJ2-7|TRBV28|.|TRBD2
TGTGCCAGCAGTTCATTAAGCCCCCCCTCTAGCGGGAGGGCGTTCGAGCAGTACTTC
CASSSLSPPSSGRAFEQYF
>TRBJ1-5|TRBV2|.|.
TGTGCCAGCAAGATAATGGGAGATAGCAATCAGCCCCAGCATTTT
CASKIMGDSNQPQHF
>TRBJ1-1|TRBV5-1|.|TRBD1
TGCGCCAGCAGCATCCGGACAGGGACGAACACTGAAGCTTTCTTT
CASSIRTGTNTEAFF
>TRBJ1-1|TRBV29-1|many|.
TGCAGCGTACCATTAATAGGACGGGGAAGTGTGGCTTTCTTT
CSVPLIGRGSVAFF
>TRBJ1-1|TRBV5-4|.|.
TGTGCCAGCAGCTTGGACCCCGGGAACACTGAAGCTTTCTTT
CASSLDPGNTEAFF
>TRBJ1-4|TRBV6-1|many|TRBD1
TGTGCCAGCAGTACATTGGGACAGTCTAATGAAAAACTGTTTTTT
CASSTLGQSNEKLFF
>TRBJ2-6|TRBV20-1|.|TRBD1
TGCAGTGCTAGAGTTCAGGGGGCAGGTGGGGCCAACGTCCTGACTTTC
CSARVQGAGGANVLTF
>TRBJ2-5|TRBV18|few|.
TGTGCCAGCTCTTCGAACATGGCAGGGAGAAGAGAGACCCAGTACTTC
CASSSNMAGRRETQYF
>TRBJ2-1|TRBV28|.|.
TGTGCCAGCAGTGCCATGGCCCCGACTCGGCACAATGAGCAGTTCTTC
CASSAMAPTRHNEQFF
>TRBJ2-1|TRBV7-8|many|.
TGTGCCAGCAGCCTTACTAGAGGGCAATTCTACAATGAGCAGTTCTTC
CASSLTRGQFYNEQFF
>TRBJ2-7|TRBV10-3|many|.
TGTGCCATCAGTTGGAGCCCTGACTACGAGCAGTACTTC
CAISWSPDYEQYF
>TRBJ2-7|TRBV11-2|many|.
TGTGCCAGCAGCTTAGATCGGAAAAGGGGAAGCTACGAGCAGTACTTC
CASSLDRKRGSYEQYF
>TRBJ2-1|TRBV12-5|.|TRBD2
TGTGCTAGTGCGATGGGACTAGCGGGAAGGGGTGAGCAGTTCTTC
CASAMGLAGRGEQFF
>TRBJ2-7|TRBV27|many|.
TGTGCCAGCAGTTTAATAGGGGAATACTACGAGCAGTACTTC
CASSLIGEYYEQYF
>TRBJ2-2|TRBV20-1|.|.
TGCAGTGCTAGAGATTTTGGGGGTTTCACCGGGGAGCTGTTTTTT
CSARDFGGFTGELFF
>TRBJ2-7|TRBV20-1|.|.
TGCAGTGCTAGAGATCTGGGGGCGACCCTCTACGAGCAGTACTTC
CSARDLGATLYEQYF
>TRBJ2-7|TRBV18|.|TRBD2
TGTGCCAGCTCACCGCCCGGGACTAGCGGGATCGACCAGTACTTC
CASSPPGTSGIDQYF
>TRBJ2-7|TRBV6-2/TRBV6-3|.|.
TGTGCCAGCAGTTACGGGGGAGTGGTGGACGAGCAGTACTTC
CASSYGGVVDEQYF
>TRBJ1-1|TRBV2|few|.
TGTGCCAGCAGTGCGGACAGTCCCCTGGGGGCTTTCTTT
CASSADSPLGAFF
>TRBJ1-6|TRBV28|few|.
TGTGCCAGCAGTCCCGGGTCCCGCCACTCCTATAATTCACCCCTCCACTTT
CASSPGSRHSYNSPLHF
>TRBJ2-1|TRBV6-2/TRBV6-3|few|.
TGTGCCAGCAGTTACGCCTGGTGGAATGAGCAGTTCTTC
CASSYAWWNEQFF
>TRBJ2-1|TRBV19|.|TRBD1
TGTGCCAGTAGTTCAGGGACAGGGGGTGGGAATGAGCAGTTCTTC
CASSSGTGGGNEQFF
>TRBJ2-2|TRBV20-1|few|.
TGCAGTGCTAGAGAGCATGCAGCGAACACCGGGGAGCTGTTTTTT
CSAREHAANTGELFF
>TRBJ2-4|TRBV7-2|.|.
TGTGCCAGCAGGCCCCTGACAGCGGAGGGGGCCAAAAACATTCAGTACTTC
CASRPLTAEGAKNIQYF
>TRBJ2-2|TRBV19|many|.
TGTGCCAGTAAAGGAGGGGTGAACACCGGGGAGCTGTTTTTT
CASKGGVNTGELFF